This passage covers 5 T cell receptor beta chains from one sample sequenced in a study of blood T cell repertoires in COVID-19. The data were produced by immunoSEQ multiplex PCR, yet TCRdb's version contains in-frame clones alone and is incomplete. The table shows some 300,000 clones, with roughly nine tenths occurring only once. The material sequenced was PBMCs or T cells enriched from blood (not recorded which). These receptors came from a woman in her forties or fifties who had been exposed to COVID-19.

J is TRBJ1-1 and V is TRBV3-1 (or the pseudogene TRBV3-2); 8 bases align to TRBD1. CDR3 length: 16 residues. The J segment lost 3 bases and the V segment lost 5 bases, leaving 11 bases of the junction unmatched. Germline assignment: CDR1 LGHDT and CDR2 YNNKEL (reference sequence). The CDR3 protein is CASSMDRALRYTEAFF. In nucleotides, the CDR3 is TGTGCCAGCAGCATGGACAGGGCCCTCCGTTACACTGAAGCTTTCTTT.

The V call is TRBV4-1, the J call TRBJ1-2; 12 bases align to TRBD1. Germline trimming cut 0 bases from V and 7 bases from J; bases unmatched to any gene: 6. The CDR3 consists of 16 residues. CDR1 MGHRA and CDR2 YSYEKL come from the germline V gene. In nucleotides, the CDR3 is TGCGCCAGCAGCCAAGACGGGACAGGGGGCGGGAGTGGCTACACCTTC. This translates into CASSQDGTGGGSGYTF.

This sequence joins TRBV2 and TRBJ1-2; weak D call: TRBD1 (5 bases). CDR3 length equals 15 residues. With 2 bases removed from V and 5 bases from J, the gap between germline ends came to 15 bases. Germline V lookup: CDR1 SNHLY, CDR2 FYNNEI. CDR3 in DNA: TGTGCCAGCAGTGAACGGGCGGGACGGGTGTATGGCTACACCTTC. Protein product: CASSERAGRVYGYTF.

The CDR3 here is CASSLDGGPQHF. Here the CDR3 DNA reads TGCGCCAGCAGCTTGGATGGCGGGCCCCAGCATTTT. This chain links TRBV5-1 with TRBJ1-5; D unclear. Germline loops: CDR1 SGHRS, CDR2 YFSETQ. V dropped 0 bases and J dropped 9 bases, with 7 bases sitting between them. This CDR3 is built from 12 residues.

The rearrangement joins TRBV4-1 to TRBJ1-5; 8 positions agree with TRBD1. Germline V lookup: CDR1 MGHRA, CDR2 YSYEKL. V was clipped by 2 bases and J by 4 bases; unmatched bases: 10. This CDR3 contains 17 residues. CDR3: CASSQHTGQGANQPQHF. In DNA, the CDR3 is TGCGCCAGCAGCCAACACACCGGACAGGGTGCGAATCAGCCCCAGCATTTT.